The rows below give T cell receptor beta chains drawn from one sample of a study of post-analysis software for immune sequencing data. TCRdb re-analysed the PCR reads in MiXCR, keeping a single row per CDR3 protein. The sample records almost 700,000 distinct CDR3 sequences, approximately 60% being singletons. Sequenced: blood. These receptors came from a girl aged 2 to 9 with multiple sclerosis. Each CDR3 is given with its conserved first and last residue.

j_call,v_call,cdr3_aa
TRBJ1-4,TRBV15,CATSRGQPVNEKLFF
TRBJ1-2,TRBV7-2,CASSLREGYGYTF
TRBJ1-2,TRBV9,CASSVDRGSYGYTF
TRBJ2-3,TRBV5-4,CASTSPAGGRMYF
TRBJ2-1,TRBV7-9,CASSLAIGTGGTGEQFF
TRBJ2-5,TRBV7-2,CASSFQGVAGETQYF
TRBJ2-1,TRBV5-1,CASSLLEYEQFF
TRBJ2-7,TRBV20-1,CSAYRTGYYEQYF
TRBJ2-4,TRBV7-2,CASSPGLAGGRLAKNIQYF
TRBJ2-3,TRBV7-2,CASSLLPPTQYF
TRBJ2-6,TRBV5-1,CASRSGISGANVLTF